Reported below is one T cell receptor beta chain. Its antigen is still unknown. Treatment given: 15 to 20 received Ad26.COV2.S at low or high dose, single or two shots; about five received placebo; per-sample allocation not given. Day 63 after the first injection of vaccine or placebo was the sampling time. The CDR3 length is 12 residues. From germline, CDR1 is GTSNPN and CDR2 SVGIG (reference sequence). Trimming shortened V by 4 bases and J by 9 bases, and 13 bases separated the two germline ends. TCRdb keeps only in-frame clones here, not all; method: immunoSEQ multiplex PCR. Altogether approximately 480,000 clones are present, around 85% being singletons, with the ten largest covering around 13%. This entry comes from a study of Ad26.COV2.S vaccination and SARS-CoV-2 variants. Study-wide results and limits: From the TCR breadth and depth analyses, total T cell responses may have been underestimated.

This specimen was peripheral blood, taken in a trial of Ad26.COV2.S vaccine versus placebo. The source is a person aged 18-65 years who received the Ad26.COV2.S COVID-19 vaccine or a placebo. The chain couples TRBV30 to TRBJ2-1, with D perhaps assigned TRBD1 or TRBD2 (6 bases each). The CDR3 region has the DNA TGTGCCTGGAATGGAGGGGGTGGTGAGCAGTTCTTC. The encoded protein is CAWNGGGGEQFF.